Below are 26 T cell receptor beta chains sequenced from a single sample in a study of CD8+ T cells in alopecia areata. Regarding treatment: oral pan-JAK inhibitor, 5-10 mg twice daily. cDNA serving as the sequencing template came from extracted, reverse transcribed RNA. TCRdb's table, derived via immunoSEQ multiplex PCR, lists solely in-frame clones and lacks some. The profile shows around 150,000 clones, around three fifths of them singletons. The specimen comprised CD4+ T cells sorted from blood, sampled at week 24, from a patient treated with tofacitinib. These receptors originate from a human donor with alopecia areata.

The J gene is TRBJ1-2, the V gene TRBV29-1; D gene unclear. CDR1 and CDR2 (germline): SQVTM, ANQGSEA. CDR3 length: 13 residues. The CDR3 loop reads CSTRSGETYGYTF. CDR3 bases: TGCAGTACCCGTAGCGGAGAGACCTATGGCTACACCTTC.

This chain uses TRBV5-1 with TRBJ1-2; D call uncertain. With 4 bases removed from V and 8 bases from J, the gap between germline ends came to 21 bases. Germline lookup yields CDR1 SGHRS and CDR2 YFSETQ. There are 15 residues in the CDR3. The CDR3 protein is CASSLRSGGFEGYTF. CDR3 in DNA: TGCGCCAGCAGCCTGAGGTCGGGCGGGTTCGAGGGCTACACCTTC.

This clone showed up just a few times. The chain carries TRBV7-6 and TRBJ2-5; D gene unclear. The CDR3 has 11 amino acids. Germline-derived CDR1 and CDR2 are SGHVS and FNYEAQ. V shed 2 bases and J shed 3 bases, with 1 base lying between them. The CDR3 region is CASSLKETQYF. Written as DNA, the CDR3 is TGTGCCAGCAGCTTAAAAGAGACCCAGTACTTC.

This clone appeared a single time. The V and J genes are TRBV5-6 and TRBJ2-1; TRBD2 might be the D (5 bases). The CDR3 covers 15 residues. The germline gives CDR1 SGHDT, CDR2 YYEEEE. Trimming cost V 2 bases and J 4 bases, with 13 bases left between them. The CDR3 loop is CASSFDAGSYNEQFF. The CDR3 bases are TGTGCCAGCAGCTTTGACGCGGGCTCATACAATGAGCAGTTCTTC.

This clone has just a few counts. V gene TRBV5-4 combines with J gene TRBJ2-5, with 7 bases lining up with TRBD1. Trimming removed 5 bases from V and 6 bases from J; junction bases left unmatched: 10. Germline CDR1 SGHNT, CDR2 YYREEE (reference sequence). The CDR3 totals 14 residues. The CDR3 sequence is CASREERGPKTQYF. CDR3 coding DNA: TGTGCCAGCAGGGAAGAGAGGGGGCCGAAGACCCAGTACTTC.

The V and J genes are TRBV5-6 and TRBJ2-5; D is ambiguous. Germline lookup yields CDR1 SGHDT and CDR2 YYEEEE. V gave up 2 bases and J gave up 5 bases, with 10 bases separating them. The CDR3 length is 13 residues. The CDR3 DNA follows: TGTGCCAGCAGCTTCAAGTTGGAGGAGACCCAGTACTTC. Its translation: CASSFKLEETQYF.

The chain recombines TRBV5-1 with TRBJ1-2; D may be TRBD1 (5 bases). There are 14 residues in the CDR3. The germline gives CDR1 SGHRS, CDR2 YFSETQ. V was trimmed by 2 bases and J by 4 bases, leaving 12 bases between them. For the CDR3, the DNA is TGCGCCAGCAGCTTCGAGGGACGAAGCTATGGCTACACCTTC. This sequence encodes CASSFEGRSYGYTF.

This clone occurred a few times. This chain joins TRBV29-1 and TRBJ1-2, with D perhaps matching TRBD1 (6 bases). V lost 6 bases and J 8 bases, leaving 16 bases between the germline ends. CDR1 and CDR2 (germline): SQVTM, ANQGSEA. The CDR3 covers 12 residues. CDR3 amino acids: CSVNRDGGGYTF. CDR3 in DNA: TGCAGCGTAAACAGGGACGGGGGAGGCTACACCTTC. The whole variable domain, filled in from reference TRBV29-1 and TRBJ1-2, reads SAVISQKPSRDICQRGTSLTIQCQVDSQVTMMFWYRQQPGQSLTLIATANQGSEATYESGFVIDKFPISRPNLTFSTLTVSNMSPEDSSIYLCSVNRDGGGYTFGSGTRLTVV.

The V gene is TRBV27, the J gene TRBJ1-1; possible D gene TRBD1, 5 bases. The CDR3 contains 13 residues. CDR1 is MNHEY and CDR2 is SMNVEV in the germline V gene (reference sequence). Trimming shortened V by 7 bases and J by 8 bases, and 17 bases separated the two germline ends. As DNA, the CDR3 is TGTGCCAGCATCAAGGGGATTACTCGAGAAGCTTTCTTT. It is translated as CASIKGITREAFF.

The chain couples TRBV15 to TRBJ1-2, with D perhaps TRBD1 (5 bases). CDR1 and CDR2 (germline): LNHNV, YYDKDF (reference sequence). The CDR3 is made up of 14 amino acids. The V gene lost 0 bases and the J gene lost 7 bases, with 12 bases spanning the gap. CDR3 region: CATSREEGISGYTF. The CDR3 DNA reads TGTGCCACCAGCAGAGAAGAGGGGATAAGTGGCTACACCTTC.

This chain links TRBV6-6 with TRBJ1-6; D unclear. With 5 bases removed from V and 6 bases from J, the gap between germline ends came to 11 bases. The CDR3 has 14 amino acids. In germline, CDR1 is MNHNY, CDR2 SVGAGI (reference sequence). This CDR3 reads CASSVAQANSPLHF. Written as DNA, the CDR3 is TGTGCCAGCAGTGTGGCGCAGGCTAATTCACCCCTCCACTTT.

The sample holds a few counts of this clone. The rearrangement joins TRBV9 to TRBJ1-1; 8 bases line up with TRBD1. The CDR3 is 12 amino acids. The germline V gene has CDR1 SGDLS and CDR2 YYNGEE. With V trimmed by 0 bases and J by 8 bases, 0 bases remained unmatched. As DNA, the CDR3 is TGTGCCAGCAGCGTAGCAGGGGGCGAAGCTTTCTTT. It is translated as CASSVAGGEAFF.

The rearrangement uses TRBV29-1 and TRBJ1-2, with no clear D. From germline, CDR1 is SQVTM and CDR2 ANQGSEA. With 4 bases removed from V and 0 bases from J, the gap between germline ends came to 12 bases. The CDR3 loop spans 14 amino acids. In DNA, the CDR3 is TGCAGCGTTGGGGCCAGATTAGCTAACTATGGCTACACCTTC. The encoded protein is CSVGARLANYGYTF.

This clone was seen a few times. The J gene is TRBJ2-7, the V gene TRBV7-2; 8 bases line up with TRBD1. V lost 1 base and J lost 3; bases outside the gene matches: 5. Per germline, CDR1 SGHTA and CDR2 FQGNSA. The length of the CDR3 is 15 residues. CDR3: CASSLEGTGVYEQYF. The DNA for the CDR3 is TGTGCCAGCAGCTTAGAGGGGACAGGAGTCTACGAGCAGTACTTC.

This clone occurred a few times. The V gene is TRBV5-6, the J gene TRBJ1-6; the D is unclear. V was shortened by 2 bases and J by 7 bases, with 4 bases between the two germline ends. The CDR3 loop spans 12 amino acids. Per the germline V gene, CDR1 is SGHDT and CDR2 is YYEEEE. CDR3 coding DNA: TGTGCCAGCAGCTTTGGGAATTCACCCCTCCACTTT. It specifies CASSFGNSPLHF.

This clone was seen a single time. This chain uses TRBV27 with TRBJ1-6; TRBD1 agrees at 11 bases. Germline CDR1 MNHEY, CDR2 SMNVEV (reference sequence). The CDR3 contains 15 residues. Losses at the gene ends were 8 bases for V and 9 bases for J; bases not matched to a gene: 9. CDR3 sequence (DNA): TGTGCCAGCTCGGACAGGGGGCCTGGGTTTTCACCCCTCCACTTT. It codes for CASSDRGPGFSPLHF.

This clone was picked up a small number of times. CDR3 nucleotide sequence: TGTGCCAGCAGCTTAGATCTCCTGAAGGAGACCCAGTACTTC. Amino acids: CASSLDLLKETQYF. The gene calls are TRBV11-2 and TRBJ2-5; D remains ambiguous. CDR1 SGHAT and CDR2 FQNNGV come from the germline V gene. The CDR3 is made up of 14 amino acids. V was trimmed by 0 bases and J by 5 bases, leaving 10 bases between them.

CDR3 sequence reads: CSSPKGASSTDTQYF. The CDR3 DNA reads TGCAGCTCTCCAAAGGGGGCCTCTAGCACAGATACGCAGTATTTT. This chain joins TRBV29-1 and TRBJ2-3, with TRBD1 matching over 7 bases. The V gene end was trimmed by 8 bases and the J gene end by 0 bases; junction bases not matched to a gene: 11. The CDR3 spans 15 residues. CDR1 SQVTM and CDR2 ANQGSEA come from the germline V gene.

This clone was picked up one time. This chain uses TRBV29-1 with TRBJ1-3; 8 positions agree with TRBD1. Germline V gene data show CDR1 as SQVTM and CDR2 as ANQGSEA. This CDR3 spans 14 amino acids. V trimming: 6 bases; J trimming: 7 bases; junction bases outside the gene matches: 11. CDR3 in DNA: TGCAGCGTCGCTGGACAGGGACAAGGGAACACCATATATTTT. Its protein is CSVAGQGQGNTIYF.

This clone showed up just a few times. This chain uses TRBV7-9 with TRBJ2-1, with 7 bases lining up with TRBD1. Trimming at V came to 5 bases and at J to 2 bases, leaving 6 bases not matched to a gene. Germline loops: CDR1 SEHNR, CDR2 FQNEAQ (reference sequence). CDR3 size: 15 residues. The DNA for the CDR3 is TGTGCCAGCAGCAATCGACAGGGCACCTACAATGAGCAGTTCTTC. It translates to CASSNRQGTYNEQFF.

The rearrangement links TRBV5-1 to TRBJ1-1, with D perhaps TRBD1 (6 bases). The germline V gene has CDR1 SGHRS and CDR2 YFSETQ. Deletions cut 5 bases from V and 1 base from J, with 9 bases between. CDR3 length: 13 amino acids. The CDR3 DNA sequence: TGCGCCAGCAGGGTGGACAGGAACACTGAAGCTTTCTTT. Translated, it gives CASRVDRNTEAFF.

The chain combines TRBV20-1 with TRBJ1-4, with D possibly TRBD1 on 5 matching bases. CDR1 DFQATT and CDR2 SNEGSKA come from the germline V gene (reference sequence). The CDR3 spans 11 residues. Trimming took 7 bases from V and 11 from J, leaving 14 bases between them. The CDR3 DNA sequence: TGCAGTGTTACCAGGGTAGGGAAACTGTTTTTT. It translates to CSVTRVGKLFF.

This chain joins TRBV29-1 and TRBJ2-5; no definite D call. The CDR3 length is 13 residues. CDR1 is SQVTM and CDR2 is ANQGSEA in the germline V gene. With 1 base removed from V and 2 bases from J, the gap between germline ends came to 8 bases. CDR3 DNA sequence: TGCAGCGTTGAAGGTGATGGTCAAGAGACCCAGTACTTC. Translated, it gives CSVEGDGQETQYF.

V usage is TRBV5-1 and J usage is TRBJ2-7, with a weak D call TRBD1 (5 bases). Germline assignment: CDR1 SGHRS and CDR2 YFSETQ. This CDR3 region has 15 residues. The V gene lost 1 base and the J gene lost 2 bases, with 13 bases spanning the gap. The CDR3 protein is CASSLTAGPAYEQYF. The CDR3 DNA reads TGCGCCAGCAGCTTGACTGCAGGGCCCGCCTACGAGCAGTACTTC. Combining the CDR3 with reference TRBV5-1 and TRBJ2-7 gives the whole variable domain KAGVTQTPRYLIKTRGQQVTLSCSPISGHRSVSWYQQTPGQGLQFLFEYFSETQRNKGNFPGRFSGRQFSNSRSEMNVSTLELGDSALYLCASSLTAGPAYEQYFGPGTRLTVT.

V usage is TRBV29-1 and J usage is TRBJ2-3; D call uncertain. The CDR3 loop spans 12 amino acids. V dropped 3 bases and J dropped 4 bases, with 8 bases sitting between them. From germline, CDR1 is SQVTM and CDR2 ANQGSEA. The chain's CDR3 is CSVDQDSDTQYF. In DNA form, the CDR3 reads TGCAGCGTTGATCAGGATTCAGATACGCAGTATTTT.

This sequence joins TRBV4-1 and TRBJ1-2; D is ambiguous. Germline CDR1 and CDR2: MGHRA and YSYEKL. The V end was cut by 1 base, the J end by 4 bases, with 7 bases between. This CDR3 is built from 13 residues. CDR3 protein: CASSQGGGYGYTF. In nucleotides, the CDR3 is TGCGCCAGCAGCCAAGGGGGAGGCTATGGCTACACCTTC.